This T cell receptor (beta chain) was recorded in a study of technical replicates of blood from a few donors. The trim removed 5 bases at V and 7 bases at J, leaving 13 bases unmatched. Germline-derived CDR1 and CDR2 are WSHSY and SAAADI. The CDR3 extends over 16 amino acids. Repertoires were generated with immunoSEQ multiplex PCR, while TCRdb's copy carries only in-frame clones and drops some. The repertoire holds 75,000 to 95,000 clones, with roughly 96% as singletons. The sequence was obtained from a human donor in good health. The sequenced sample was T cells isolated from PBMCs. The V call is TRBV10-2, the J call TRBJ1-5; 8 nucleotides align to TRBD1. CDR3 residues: CASSISLRGLEQPQHF. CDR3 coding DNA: TGCGCCAGCAGTATTAGCCTCAGGGGGCTGGAACAGCCCCAGCATTTT.